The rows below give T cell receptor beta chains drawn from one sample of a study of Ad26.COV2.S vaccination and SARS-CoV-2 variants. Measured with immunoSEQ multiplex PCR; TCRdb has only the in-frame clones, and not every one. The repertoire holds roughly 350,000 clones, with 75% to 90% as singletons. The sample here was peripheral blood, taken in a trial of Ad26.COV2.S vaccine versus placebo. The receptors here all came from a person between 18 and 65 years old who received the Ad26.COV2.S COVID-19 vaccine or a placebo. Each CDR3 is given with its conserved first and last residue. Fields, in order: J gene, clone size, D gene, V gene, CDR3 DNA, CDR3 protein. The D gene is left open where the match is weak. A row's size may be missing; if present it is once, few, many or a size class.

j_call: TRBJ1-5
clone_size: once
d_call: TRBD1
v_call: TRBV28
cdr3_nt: TGTGCCAGCAGTTATAGAGACAGGGTAAAATATCAGCCCCAGCATTTT
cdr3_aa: CASSYRDRVKYQPQHF

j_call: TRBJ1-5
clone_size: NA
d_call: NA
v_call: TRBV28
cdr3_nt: TGTGCCAGCAGTACGCAGGGTAATCAGCCCCAGCATTTT
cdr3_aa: CASSTQGNQPQHF

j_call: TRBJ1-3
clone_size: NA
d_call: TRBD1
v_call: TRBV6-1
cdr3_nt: TGTGCCAGCAGTGCCTGGGGACAGGGCGCTTACTCTGGAAACACCATATATTTT
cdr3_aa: CASSAWGQGAYSGNTIYF

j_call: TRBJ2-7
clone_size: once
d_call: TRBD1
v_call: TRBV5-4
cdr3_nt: TGTGCCAGCAGCTTGGCCCCGGGACAGGGCTCGAGCGAGCAGTACTTC
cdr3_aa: CASSLAPGQGSSEQYF

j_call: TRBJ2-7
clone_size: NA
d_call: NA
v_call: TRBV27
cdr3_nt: TGTGCCAGCAGTCCCAGGGATCTAAGTGGCGAGCAGTACTTC
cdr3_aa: CASSPRDLSGEQYF

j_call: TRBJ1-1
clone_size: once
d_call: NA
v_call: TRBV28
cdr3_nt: TGTGCCAGCAGTTTACCGTGGGCTGAAGCTTTCTTT
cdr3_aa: CASSLPWAEAFF

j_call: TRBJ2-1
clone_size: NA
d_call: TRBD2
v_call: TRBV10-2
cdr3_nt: TGCGCCAGCACGCCGCTACTAGCGGGCAGCGAGCAGTTCTTC
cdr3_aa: CASTPLLAGSEQFF

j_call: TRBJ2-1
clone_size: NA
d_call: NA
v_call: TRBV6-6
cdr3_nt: TGTGCCAGCATGGGGGTATACAATGAGCAGTTCTTC
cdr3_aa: CASMGVYNEQFF

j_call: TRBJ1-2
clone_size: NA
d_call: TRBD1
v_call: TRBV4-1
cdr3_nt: TGCGCCAGCAGCCAAGACGGGACAGGGGGCCCTATGGGCTATGGCTACACCTTC
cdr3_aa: CASSQDGTGGPMGYGYTF

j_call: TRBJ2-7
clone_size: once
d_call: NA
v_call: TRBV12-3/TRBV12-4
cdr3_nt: TGTGCCAGCGGGGACATACTCTCCTACGAGCAGTACTTC
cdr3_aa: CASGDILSYEQYF

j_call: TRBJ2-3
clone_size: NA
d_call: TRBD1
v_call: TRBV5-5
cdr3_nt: TGTGCCAGCAGCTTGGGAGGGACAGCCCAGACTACCCTATATACGCAGTATTTT
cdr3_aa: CASSLGGTAQTTLYTQYF

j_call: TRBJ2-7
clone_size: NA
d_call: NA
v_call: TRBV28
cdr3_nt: TGTGCCAGCAGTTTATCGGAGTACGAGCAGTACTTC
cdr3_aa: CASSLSEYEQYF

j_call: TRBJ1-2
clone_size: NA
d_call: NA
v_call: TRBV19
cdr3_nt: TGTGCCAGTAACACAGGGCTGGACTATGGCTACACCTTC
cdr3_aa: CASNTGLDYGYTF

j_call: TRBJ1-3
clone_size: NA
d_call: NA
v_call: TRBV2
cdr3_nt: TGTGCCAGCAGCGACCGGAGCTCTGGAAACACCATATATTTT
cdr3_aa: CASSDRSSGNTIYF

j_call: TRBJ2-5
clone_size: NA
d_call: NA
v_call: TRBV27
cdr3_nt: TGTGCCAGCAGTTTTACCGACCCCCGGGGACTGGGTCCTCGGGAGACCCAGTACTTC
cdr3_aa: CASSFTDPRGLGPRETQYF

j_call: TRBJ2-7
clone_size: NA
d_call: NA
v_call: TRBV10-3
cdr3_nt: TGTGCCATCAGTGATGGCTATGAGTACTTC
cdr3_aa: CAISDGYEYF

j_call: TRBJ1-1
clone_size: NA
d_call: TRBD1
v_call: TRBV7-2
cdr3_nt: TGTGCCAGCAGCCCAAGACAGGGTCTGGGTTTCTTT
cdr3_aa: CASSPRQGLGFF

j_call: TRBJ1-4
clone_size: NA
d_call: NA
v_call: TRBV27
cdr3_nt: TGTGCCAGCAGTCTCCTGCGTCCCAATGAAAAACTGTTTTTT
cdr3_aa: CASSLLRPNEKLFF

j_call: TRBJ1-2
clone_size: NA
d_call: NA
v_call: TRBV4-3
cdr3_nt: TGCGCCAGCAGCCAAGATCAGGGGATTGGGTATGGCTACACCTTC
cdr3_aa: CASSQDQGIGYGYTF

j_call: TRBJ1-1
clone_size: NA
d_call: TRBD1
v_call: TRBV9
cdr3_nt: TGTGCCAGCAGACCGGGACAGGGAAAGGGAATGAACACTGAAGCTTTCTTT
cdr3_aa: CASRPGQGKGMNTEAFF

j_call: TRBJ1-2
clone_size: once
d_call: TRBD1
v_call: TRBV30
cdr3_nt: TGTGCCTGGAGAACAGGGGGCTCCTATGGCTACACCTTC
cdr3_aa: CAWRTGGSYGYTF

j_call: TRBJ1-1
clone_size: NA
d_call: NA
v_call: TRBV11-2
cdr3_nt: TGTGCCAGCAGCTTAGGTGGGGGGCTAGCAGCTTTCTTT
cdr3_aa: CASSLGGGLAAFF

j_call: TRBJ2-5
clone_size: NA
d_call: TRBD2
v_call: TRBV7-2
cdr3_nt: TGTGCCAGCAGCTGGACTAGCGGGGAATGGGGGGAGACCCAGTACTTC
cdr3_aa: CASSWTSGEWGETQYF

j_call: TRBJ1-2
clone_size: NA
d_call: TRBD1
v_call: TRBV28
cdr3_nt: TGTGCCAGTCGTTGGGACAGGGCTCCCTATGGCTACACCTTC
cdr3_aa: CASRWDRAPYGYTF

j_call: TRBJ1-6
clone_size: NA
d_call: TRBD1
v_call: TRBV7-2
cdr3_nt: TGTGCCAGCAGCATGGGGACAGGGTATAATTCACCCCTCCACTTT
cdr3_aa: CASSMGTGYNSPLHF

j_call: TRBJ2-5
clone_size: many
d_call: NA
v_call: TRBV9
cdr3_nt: TGTGCCAGCAGCAGGGGGGAGACCCAGTACTTC
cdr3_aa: CASSRGETQYF

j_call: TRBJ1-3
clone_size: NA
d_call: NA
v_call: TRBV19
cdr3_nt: TGTGCCAGTAGTCTCACTGGACAGAGCTCTGGAAACACCATATATTTT
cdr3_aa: CASSLTGQSSGNTIYF

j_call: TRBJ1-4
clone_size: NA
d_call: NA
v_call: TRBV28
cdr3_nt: TGTGCCAGCAGTTTTGATCAGACTAATGAAAAACTGTTTTTT
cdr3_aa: CASSFDQTNEKLFF

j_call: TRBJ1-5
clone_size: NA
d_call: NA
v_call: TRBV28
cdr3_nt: TGTGCCAGCAGCGGGGCTAATCAGCCCCAGCATTTT
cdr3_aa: CASSGANQPQHF

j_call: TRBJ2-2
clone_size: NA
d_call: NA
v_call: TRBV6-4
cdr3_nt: TGTGCCAGCAGTGCCGAACCGGTAAACACCGGGGAGCTGTTTTTT
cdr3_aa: CASSAEPVNTGELFF

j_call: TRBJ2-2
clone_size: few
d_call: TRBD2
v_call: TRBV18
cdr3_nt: TGTGCCAGCTCACCCGGACTAGCGGGAGCACTCGACTCCACCGGGGAGCTGTTTTTT
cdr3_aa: CASSPGLAGALDSTGELFF

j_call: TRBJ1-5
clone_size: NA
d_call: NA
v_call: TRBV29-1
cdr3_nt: TGCAGCGTTGCCTCAGGGTACAATCAGCCCCAGCATTTT
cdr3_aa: CSVASGYNQPQHF

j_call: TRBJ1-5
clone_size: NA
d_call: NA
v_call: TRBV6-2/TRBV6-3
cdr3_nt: TGTGCCAGCAGTTACCCATTACAGGGATTGTGCAATCAGCCCCAGCATTTT
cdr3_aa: CASSYPLQGLCNQPQHF

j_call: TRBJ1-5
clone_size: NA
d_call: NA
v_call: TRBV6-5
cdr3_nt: TGTGCCAGTATGGAGACAGTAATTTCAAATCAGCCCCAGCATTTT
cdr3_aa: CASMETVISNQPQHF

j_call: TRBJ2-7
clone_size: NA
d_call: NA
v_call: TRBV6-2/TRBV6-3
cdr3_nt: TGTGCCAGCAGCCCCTTATCGAACGAGCAGTACTTC
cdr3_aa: CASSPLSNEQYF

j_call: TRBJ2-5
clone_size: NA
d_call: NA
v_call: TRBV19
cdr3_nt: TGTGCCAGTAGTATCAACGGCGGCGGACAAGAGACCCAGTACTTC
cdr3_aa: CASSINGGGQETQYF

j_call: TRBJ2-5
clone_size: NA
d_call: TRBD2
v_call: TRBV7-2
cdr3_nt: TGTGCCAGCAGCTTAGGACTAGCGGGGGGTTGGGAGACCCAGTACTTC
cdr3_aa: CASSLGLAGGWETQYF

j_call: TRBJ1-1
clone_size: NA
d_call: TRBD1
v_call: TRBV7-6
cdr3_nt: TGTGCCAGCAGCTTGGGGACACAGGGGAAGAACACTGAAGCTTTCTTT
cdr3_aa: CASSLGTQGKNTEAFF

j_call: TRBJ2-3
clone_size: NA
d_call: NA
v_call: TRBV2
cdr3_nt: TGTGCCAGCAGTGAACAGGGCCCAGATACGCAGTATTTT
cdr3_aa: CASSEQGPDTQYF

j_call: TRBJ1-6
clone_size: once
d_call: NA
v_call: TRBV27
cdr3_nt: TGTGCCAGCAGCTCGCCATCCCGACGGTATAATTCACCCCTCCACTTT
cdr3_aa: CASSSPSRRYNSPLHF

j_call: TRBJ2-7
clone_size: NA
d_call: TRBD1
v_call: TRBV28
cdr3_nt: TGTGCCAGCAGTTCGGCCTACAGGGGCTACAACGAGCAGTACTTC
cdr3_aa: CASSSAYRGYNEQYF

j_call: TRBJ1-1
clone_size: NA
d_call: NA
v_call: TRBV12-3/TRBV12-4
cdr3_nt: TGTGCCAGCAGTTTAGCCGGCTTCACTGAAGCTTTCTTT
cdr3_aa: CASSLAGFTEAFF

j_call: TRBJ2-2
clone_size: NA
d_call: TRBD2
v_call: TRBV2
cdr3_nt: TGTGCCAGCAGTGCCCTTGGGCGCGGGAGAGTCACCGGGGAGCTGTTTTTT
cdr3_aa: CASSALGRGRVTGELFF

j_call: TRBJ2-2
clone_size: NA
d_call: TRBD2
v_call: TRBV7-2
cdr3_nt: TGTGCCAGCAGCCGCCTAGCGGGAGAATGGGAGCTGTTTTTT
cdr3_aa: CASSRLAGEWELFF

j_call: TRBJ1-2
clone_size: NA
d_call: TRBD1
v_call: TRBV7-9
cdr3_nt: TGTGCCAGCAGCTTAGGGGACAGAGCCTATGGCTACACCTTC
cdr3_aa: CASSLGDRAYGYTF

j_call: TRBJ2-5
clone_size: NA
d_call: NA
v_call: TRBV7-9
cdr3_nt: TGTGCCAGCAGCTTAACGGGAGCACAAGAGACCCAGTACTTC
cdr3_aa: CASSLTGAQETQYF

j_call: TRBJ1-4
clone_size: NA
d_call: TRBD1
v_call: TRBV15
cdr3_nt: TGTGCCACCAGCTCCCGGGTGGGACAGGGTAATGAAAAACTGTTTTTT
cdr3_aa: CATSSRVGQGNEKLFF

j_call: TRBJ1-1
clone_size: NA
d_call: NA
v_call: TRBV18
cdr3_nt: TGTGCCAGCTCACCAAAGGGACAGAACACTGAAGCTTTCTTT
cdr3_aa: CASSPKGQNTEAFF

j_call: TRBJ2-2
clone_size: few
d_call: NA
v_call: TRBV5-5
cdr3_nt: TGTGCCAGCAGCTTAGCACCGGGACCGCGCACCGGGGAGCTGTTTTTT
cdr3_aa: CASSLAPGPRTGELFF

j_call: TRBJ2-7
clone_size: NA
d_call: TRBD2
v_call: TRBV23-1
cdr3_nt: TGCGCCAGCAGTCTAACTAGCGGGAGTCCTTCCTACGAGCAGTACTTC
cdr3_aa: CASSLTSGSPSYEQYF

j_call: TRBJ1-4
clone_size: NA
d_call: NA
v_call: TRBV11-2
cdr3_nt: TGTGCCAGCAGCTCCGTGTCCTTGGGTGAAAAACTGTTTTTT
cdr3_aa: CASSSVSLGEKLFF

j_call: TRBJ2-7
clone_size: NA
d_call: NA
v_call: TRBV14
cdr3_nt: TGTGCCAGCAGCCAAATCCGGGACAACTCCTACGAGCAGTACTTC
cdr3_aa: CASSQIRDNSYEQYF

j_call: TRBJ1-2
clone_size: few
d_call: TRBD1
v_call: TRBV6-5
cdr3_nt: TGTGCCAGCGCGGACAGGTCCGCCGGCTACACCTTC
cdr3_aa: CASADRSAGYTF

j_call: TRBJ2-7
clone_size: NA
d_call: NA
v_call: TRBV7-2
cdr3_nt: TGTGCCAGCAGCTTAACCGGGAAAGTCGAGCAGTACTTC
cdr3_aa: CASSLTGKVEQYF

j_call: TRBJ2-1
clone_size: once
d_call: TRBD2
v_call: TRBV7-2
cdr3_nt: TGTGCCAGCAGCCTGCGGGAGAGGAACAATGAGCAGTTCTTC
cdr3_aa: CASSLRERNNEQFF

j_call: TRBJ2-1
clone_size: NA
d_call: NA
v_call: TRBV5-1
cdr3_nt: TGCGCCAGCAGTTTGACAGGGACTGCCAATGAGCAGTTCTTC
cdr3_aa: CASSLTGTANEQFF

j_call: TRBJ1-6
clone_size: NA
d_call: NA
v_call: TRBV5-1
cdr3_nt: TGCGCCAGCAGCTCGCGGGACACTTATTCACCCCTCCACTTT
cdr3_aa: CASSSRDTYSPLHF

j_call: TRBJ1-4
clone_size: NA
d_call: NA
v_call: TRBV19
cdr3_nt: TGTGCCAGTAGGATTCCCCCAATTAATAATGAAAAACTGTTTTTT
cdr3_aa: CASRIPPINNEKLFF

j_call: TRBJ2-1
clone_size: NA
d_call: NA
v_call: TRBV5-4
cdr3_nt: TGTGCCAGCAGTGACGGACCTGACAATGAGCAGTTCTTC
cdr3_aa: CASSDGPDNEQFF